A single sample is the source of the 19 T cell receptor beta chains below, sequenced in a study of immune heterogeneity within non-small cell lung tumors. Template input was genomic DNA from bulk tumor (approximately 600 ng per sample). Far-apart biopsies, several per primary tumor, were taken during surgery. The patients were newly diagnosed with non-small cell lung cancer, had not been treated, and had curative surgery. Amplifying TCR beta CDR3 involved multiplex PCR carried out with 32 V and 13 J primers. A single record per CDR3 protein comes from TCRdb applying MiXCR to the multiplex PCR reads. The profile shows 8,000 to 11,000 distinct CDR3 sequences, 17% of them singletons. The source material was lung tumor tissue. All receptors come from a man between 40 and 49 years old with non-small cell lung cancer.

In this sample, this clonotype turned up many times. The chain employs TRBV2 and TRBJ2-2, with D hard to call. V dropped 8 bases and J dropped 8 bases, with 12 bases sitting between them. Germline CDR1 and CDR2: SNHLY and FYNNEI. This CDR3 comprises 12 residues. The CDR3 spells CASATFGGELFF. The CDR3 DNA reads as TGTGCCAGCGCTACTTTCGGGGGGGAGCTGTTTTTT.

By share, this clonotype ranks as medium-sized. V is TRBV6-2 or TRBV6-3 and J is TRBJ2-1; D is unclear. Germline CDR1 is MNHEY and CDR2 is SVGEGT. This CDR3 spans 12 amino acids. Trimming pared 4 bases from V and 6 bases from J, leaving 7 bases between. The CDR3 bases are TGTGCCAGCAGTTCGACCTCCAATGAGCAGTTCTTC. Translation gives CASSSTSNEQFF.

In this sample, this clonotype is medium-sized. The rearrangement joins TRBV20-1 to TRBJ1-5; D is unresolved. With 5 bases removed from V and 7 bases from J, the gap between germline ends came to 18 bases. The CDR3 totals 14 residues. From germline, CDR1 is DFQATT and CDR2 SNEGSKA (reference sequence). CDR3 sequence: CSALDPQAGQPQHF. The DNA for the CDR3 is TGCAGTGCTTTGGACCCCCAGGCGGGGCAGCCCCAGCATTTT.

The chain employs TRBV7-2 and TRBJ2-4; D is possibly TRBD2 (6 bases). The CDR3 has 15 amino acids. V lost 1 base to trimming and J lost 2 bases, with 9 bases between them. Germline loops: CDR1 SGHTA, CDR2 FQGNSA. The CDR3 reads CASSLVGGTKNIQYF. The CDR3 DNA reads TGTGCCAGCAGCTTAGTCGGGGGAACCAAAAACATTCAGTACTTC.

This clonotype counts as medium-sized. The chain carries TRBV5-5 and TRBJ2-7; no definite D call. The CDR3 consists of 14 residues. CDR1 SGHKS and CDR2 YYEKEE come from the germline V gene (reference sequence). The V and J ends lost 0 bases and 3 bases respectively, with 10 bases between them. CDR3 protein: CASSLGATHYEQYF. Written as DNA, the CDR3 is TGTGCCAGCAGCTTGGGAGCGACCCACTACGAGCAGTACTTC.

Ten or more counts support this clonotype. The V and J genes are TRBV20-1 and TRBJ1-5; possibly TRBD1 for D (5 bases). This CDR3 spans 15 amino acids. Germline CDR1 is DFQATT and CDR2 is SNEGSKA (reference sequence). V was clipped by 3 bases and J by 0 bases, with 12 bases between them. CDR3 amino acids: CSASSGPYSNQPQHF. Here the CDR3 DNA reads TGCAGTGCTAGTTCGGGACCCTATAGCAATCAGCCCCAGCATTTT.

The rearrangement links TRBV10-3 to TRBJ1-2; D is perhaps TRBD1 (6 bases). The V end was cut by 6 bases, the J end by 4 bases, with 15 bases between. CDR1 and CDR2 (germline): ENHRY, SYGVKD. This CDR3 contains 14 residues. CDR3 loop: CAISVSQGTYGYTF. DNA of the CDR3: TGTGCCATCAGCGTAAGTCAGGGGACCTATGGCTACACCTTC.

The J gene is TRBJ2-3, the V gene TRBV20-1; 8 bases are shared with TRBD2. The junction had 6 bases not matched to a gene; V was cut back by 3 bases and J by 4 bases. CDR3 length equals 14 residues. Germline CDR1 is DFQATT and CDR2 is SNEGSKA (reference sequence). CDR3 protein: CSASSGIRADTQYF. The CDR3 nucleotides read TGCAGTGCTAGTAGCGGGATCAGGGCAGATACGCAGTATTTT.

The chain has TRBV6-1 and TRBJ1-2; perhaps TRBD1 as D (6 bases). Between the trimmed V and J ends, which lost 6 bases and 8 bases, there was a span of 10 bases. Germline V CDR1 and CDR2: MNHNS, SASEGT. The CDR3 spans 11 residues. This chain's CDR3 is CASRGGGGYTF. The CDR3 region has the DNA TGTGCCAGCAGGGGGGGGGGCGGCTACACCTTC.

By share of the sample, this clonotype is medium-sized (0.01 to 0.1%). The chain employs TRBV5-1 and TRBJ2-7; possible D gene TRBD1, 7 bases. Per the germline V gene, CDR1 is SGHRS and CDR2 is YFSETQ. The V gene lost 4 bases and the J gene lost 6 bases, with 17 bases spanning the gap. This CDR3 spans 14 amino acids. DNA for the CDR3: TGCGCCAGCAGCGGGACAGTCCCGGAGGGCGAGCAGTACTTC. Amino acid sequence: CASSGTVPEGEQYF.

This clonotype is labeled medium-sized. J is TRBJ2-2 and V is TRBV6-6; unclear D gene. In germline, CDR1 is MNHNY, CDR2 SVGAGI (reference sequence). The V gene lost 0 bases and the J gene lost 0 bases, with 14 bases spanning the gap. The CDR3 has 18 amino acids. CDR3 residues: CASSYSSSRTANTGELFF. The CDR3 DNA reads as TGTGCCAGCAGTTACTCGAGTAGTCGGACGGCGAACACCGGGGAGCTGTTTTTT.

The sample holds many counts of this clonotype. V and J are TRBV20-1 and TRBJ2-3; 9 bases align to TRBD2. The CDR3 runs 15 residues. Germline CDR1 reads DFQATT; CDR2 reads SNEGSKA (reference sequence). J was trimmed by 0 bases and V by 8 bases; bases with no gene match: 9. The CDR3 nucleotides read TGCAGTCTTTGGCGGGAGGGAACGAGCACAGATACGCAGTATTTT. Its translation: CSLWREGTSTDTQYF.

This rearrangement joins TRBV30 to TRBJ2-7, with TRBD2 identical over 7 bases. V was pared by 5 bases and J by 3 bases, with 10 bases of the junction left unmatched. Germline assignment: CDR1 GTSNPN and CDR2 SVGIG (reference sequence). The CDR3 covers 14 residues. The CDR3: CAWGQRKRGYEQYF. CDR3 in DNA: TGTGCCTGGGGCCAACGGAAGCGGGGCTACGAGCAGTACTTC.

This clonotype has a single count. Written as DNA, the CDR3 is TGTGCCAGCAGCCCAAAACAGAACACTGAAGCTTTCTTT. This encodes CASSPKQNTEAFF. The chain combines TRBV7-9 with TRBJ1-1, with D uncertain. The V gene lost 5 bases and the J gene lost 1 base, with 8 bases spanning the gap. CDR1 is SEHNR, CDR2 FQNEAQ, per germline (reference sequence). This CDR3 comprises 13 residues.

This clonotype was found many times. This sequence joins TRBV10-3 and TRBJ1-1; possibly TRBD1 for D (5 bases). The CDR3 has 11 amino acids. Germline loops: CDR1 ENHRY, CDR2 SYGVKD. V gave up 8 bases and J gave up 3 bases, with 7 bases separating them. The CDR3 DNA is TGTGCCATCTGGGGGGACACTGAAGCTTTCTTT. It specifies CAIWGDTEAFF.

By share of the sample, this clonotype is medium-sized. The chain couples TRBV6-2 or TRBV6-3 to TRBJ2-6; no reliable D call. CDR3 length: 15 amino acids. The germline CDR1 and CDR2 sequences are MNHEY and SVGEGT. V was trimmed by 2 bases and J by 0 bases, leaving 5 bases between them. As DNA, the CDR3 is TGTGCCAGCAGTTACGGTACCTCTGGGGCCAACGTCCTGACTTTC. Protein sequence: CASSYGTSGANVLTF.

This clonotype is medium-sized (0.01 to 0.1%) by share. The chain employs TRBV9 and TRBJ2-3; 7 bases line up with TRBD2. This CDR3 is built from 16 residues. V was pared by 4 bases and J by 3 bases, with 11 bases of the junction left unmatched. Germline-derived CDR1 and CDR2 are SGDLS and YYNGEE. For the CDR3, the DNA is TGTGCCAGCAGCAAGGGTGGGGGGGACCTAACAGATACGCAGTATTTT. The encoded protein is CASSKGGGDLTDTQYF.

The chain is built from TRBV15 and TRBJ2-1; 8 bases match TRBD2. The junction had 12 bases not matched to a gene; V was cut back by 8 bases and J by 3 bases. The CDR3 is 16 residues long. Germline V gene data show CDR1 as LNHNV and CDR2 as YYDKDF (reference sequence). The CDR3 reads CATADGSGSLYNEQFF. In DNA, the CDR3 is TGTGCCACCGCCGACGGCAGCGGGAGTCTCTACAATGAGCAGTTCTTC.

This clonotype showed up many times. This chain joins TRBV9 and TRBJ2-7; 8 bases align to TRBD2. Germline CDR1 reads SGDLS; CDR2 reads YYNGEE. This CDR3 region has 14 residues. The J segment lost 2 bases and the V segment lost 4 bases, leaving 5 bases of the junction unmatched. CDR3: CASSPGGGTYEQYF. In nucleotides, the CDR3 is TGTGCCAGCAGCCCGGGGGGGGGGACCTACGAGCAGTACTTC.